This record concerns one T cell receptor beta chain sequence. Its antigen has not been determined. No quality values exist for individual bases; no much larger clone is one base distant. In the ViraFEST assay, PBMC were stimulated with viral peptide pools, and TCR sequencing was then used to find antigen-specific CD4+ T cell clonotypes based on their expansion. After about 9 days of culture, CD4+ T cells were isolated with the EasySep CD4+ T cell isolation kit. Healthy vaccine recipients had no prior SARS-CoV-2 infection, confirmed by negative nucleocapsid antibodies before and after vaccination. Each well held fewer than 2.5 million PBMC cultured in IMDM containing around 5% human AB serum, 8 to 10 IU/ml IL-2 and gentamicin, along with around 11 ug/ml peptides. On days 3 and 7, half of the culture medium was replaced with fresh IL-2-containing medium. Each peptide stimulation condition was cultured in triplicate wells unless otherwise noted. PBMC were separated from whole blood using Ficoll-Paque Plus gradient centrifugation and were then either cryopreserved at -140C or used fresh. The overlapping peptide pools covered the spike proteins of SARS-CoV-2 as well as those of the common cold coronaviruses HCoV-NL63, HCoV-OC43 and HCoV-229E. The QIAamp micro DNA kit was used to extract genomic DNA from the cultured CD4+ T cells.

The CDR3 has 17 amino acids, counting the end cysteine and phenylalanine. Only the CDR3 region is kept as DNA, spanning 51 bases read in frame from base 1. The germline V gene supplies CDR1 SNHLY and CDR2 FYNNEI. Deletion took 6 bases off V and 0 bases off J, with a span of 15 bases between the germline ends. The sample comes from a study of vaccination effects on CD4 cells after COVID-19 (dated by TCRdb to between 2021 and 2024). For context, the study as a whole: Participants received two doses of either the BNT162b2 or the mRNA-1273 mRNA SARS-CoV-2 vaccine. In both COVID-19 convalescent patients and infection-naive vaccine recipients, the study compared SARS-CoV-2 spike-specific CD4+ TCR repertoires from before mRNA vaccination with those from after it. In the study, cultures from other donors were sequenced using the Oncomine TCR Beta short-read assay on an Illumina iSeq 100. Altogether, 10 COVID-19 convalescent patients and several SARS-CoV-2-naive healthy vaccine recipients made up the full study.

Findings and caveats that apply to the study as a whole: The study was limited by a small number of convalescent patients and lacked early post-infection timepoints. In healthy vaccine recipients, vaccine-induced clones were almost all SARS-CoV-2 mono-reactive, with only 1 of 255 cross-reactive with common cold coronaviruses. At late post-vaccination timepoints, both infection-induced and vaccine-induced clones showed marked clonal contraction, consistent with waning T cell responses.

The library was built by means of the immunoSEQ multiplex PCR assay. DNA from the CD4+ T cells that had been cultured and isolated underwent TCR beta CDR3 sequencing. On the authors' methods: The analysis removed non-productive TCR sequences, trimmed reads to the CDR3 region, and retained only CDR3s that were 7 or more amino acids long. The MANAFEST web app was used to pick out antigen-specific clonotypes by comparing their expansion in peptide wells with that in reference cultures. To be called positive, a clone needed expansion at FDR<0.05 compared with the reference and with all other wells, an odds ratio greater than 5, and a frequency greater than 0.1% in two replicate wells. A clonotype was defined as cross-reactive if the clonotype was significantly expanded both in SARS-CoV-2 spike wells and in at least one common cold coronavirus spike condition. Levenshtein distance calculated with the stringdist R package was used to assess CDR3 similarity, and unrooted trees were constructed with ape in R 3.6.1. TCRdb mirrors the immuneACCESS table, restricted to in-frame sequences. Some clones are absent from its copies; in checked studies, under half trace to an unresolved V gene, and the reason for the others is unknown. That table gives V, J and clone size, and the DNA gave D and trimming. Across this sample there are fewer than 40,000 clones, with roughly 76% seen only once. Clones ranked in the top ten supply around 21% of the sample.

The rearranged chain carries TRBV2 and TRBJ2-6, with the D gene call left open. This clonotype was sampled from a human donor who received a COVID-19 vaccine. The sample in question was CD4+ T cells from PBMCs cultured with SARS-CoV-2 spike peptides, obtained before COVID-19 vaccination. In light of the paper, this sample's cell subset or site label describes: SARS-CoV-2 spike overlapping peptide pool stimulation. The nucleotide sequence reads TGTGCCAGCAGCGCCTCGGACGGATACTCTGGGGCCAACGTCCTGACTTTC. Its translation reads: CASSASDGYSGANVLTF.